These 10 T cell receptor beta chains were sequenced from one sample in a study of blood T cells in healthy people across ages (dated by TCRdb to 2015 to 2017). The protocol used for the library was 5' RACE. TCRdb records Illumina HiSeq 2500 as the sequencer. A second PCR of about 7 to 12 cycles was performed with a sample-barcoded 5' primer and a J-beta primer mix. TCRdb cleaned the public reads at Q25 with fastp, built clones with MiXCR and kept in-frame beta chains. Every CDR3 protein is listed once, alongside the most common genes and DNA of its rows. Here the sample has more than 550,000 distinct CDR3 sequences; about a fifth occur a single time. Of the sample, around 21% falls within the top ten clones. Sample: blood. These receptors were obtained from a man in his 70s in good health.

The rearrangement joins TRBV30 to TRBJ2-5; possibly TRBD2 for D (5 bases). The DNA end favors TRBJ2-1, so the J call may be wrong. The CDR3 totals 14 residues. Germline values: CDR1 GTSNPN, CDR2 SVGIG (reference sequence). CDR3 bases: TGTGCCTGGAGTGGTGATGGACTTGGGAATGAGCAGTTCTTC. This codes for CAWSGDGLGNEQFF.

The DNA for the CDR3 is TGTGCCAGCAGCTTAAGGTCCGGGGATGAGCAGTTCTTC. It encodes CASSLRSGDEQFF. The chain uses TRBV7-2 and TRBJ2-1; D is perhaps TRBD2 (5 bases). V shed 2 bases and J shed 8 bases, with 10 bases lying between them. The germline V gene encodes CDR1 SGHTA and CDR2 FQGNSA. The CDR3 has 13 amino acids. Based on the CDR3 plus reference TRBV7-2 and TRBJ2-1, the full variable domain is GAGVSQSPSNKVTEKGKDVELRCDPISGHTALYWYRQSLGQGLEFLIYFQGNSAPDKSGLPSDRFSAERTGGSVSTLTIQRTQQEDSAVYLCASSLRSGDEQFFGPGTRLTVL.

This clonotype turned up a few times. V and J are TRBV4-3 and TRBJ1-1, with D uncertain. V lost 0 bases, J lost 1 base, and 9 bases lay in between. The CDR3 extends over 15 amino acids. The germline V gene has CDR1 LGHNA and CDR2 YSLEER. Here the CDR3 reads CASSQETDWNTEAFF. The DNA for the CDR3 is TGCGCCAGCAGCCAAGAGACGGATTGGAACACTGAAGCTTTCTTT.

This chain uses TRBV3-1 with TRBJ2-1; D gene uncertain. The DNA end lines up better with TRBJ2-7; the J call may be wrong. The CDR3 has 12 residues. From germline, CDR1 is LGHDT and CDR2 YNNKEL (reference sequence). CDR3 sequence reads: CASSHSPYEQYF. Written as DNA, the CDR3 is TGTGCCAGCAGCCACAGCCCCTACGAGCAGTACTTC.

This clonotype has just a few counts. V and J are TRBV10-2 and TRBJ2-7; TRBD2 might be the D (6 bases). The V gene lost 3 bases and the J gene lost 5 bases, with 11 bases spanning the gap. The CDR3 covers 13 residues. The V gene's germline CDR1 is WSHSY and CDR2 SAAADI. The CDR3 is CASSDREQHEQYF. The CDR3 coding sequence is TGCGCCAGCAGTGATCGGGAGCAGCACGAGCAGTACTTC.

This clonotype was seen a handful of times. The chain joins TRBV5-1 to TRBJ1-4; D not resolved. Per the germline V gene, CDR1 is SGHRS and CDR2 is YFSETQ. The germline V and J ends were trimmed by 2 bases and 7 bases, with 18 bases remaining between them. CDR3 length: 16 amino acids. CDR3 DNA sequence: TGCGCCAGCAGCTTCTTTGAATGGCCTGAGGCTGAAAAACTGTTTTTT. Translation gives CASSFFEWPEAEKLFF.

This clonotype has just one count. The rearrangement joins TRBV28 to TRBJ2-4; D is possibly TRBD1 (6 bases). The CDR3 has 14 residues. Germline V gene data show CDR1 as MDHEN and CDR2 as SYDVKM. The V end was cut by 7 bases, the J end by 8 bases, with 18 bases between. Here the CDR3 reads CASKRQDPRHIQYF. CDR3 bases: TGTGCCAGCAAACGACAGGACCCAAGGCACATTCAGTACTTC.

The sample holds many counts of this clonotype. The V and J genes are TRBV6-2 or TRBV6-3 and TRBJ2-1, with 11 bases identical to TRBD2. Germline CDR1 MNHEY, CDR2 SVGEGT. CDR3 length equals 15 residues. The V and J ends lost 5 bases and 6 bases, in that order; junction bases with no gene match: 6. The CDR3 region has the DNA TGTGCCAGCAGTGGCCTAGCGGGAGGAATCAATGAGCAGTTCTTC. It translates to CASSGLAGGINEQFF.

A few counts support this clonotype. This chain connects TRBV20-1 to TRBJ1-5; tentative D call: TRBD1 (6 bases). CDR1 is DFQATT and CDR2 is SNEGSKA in the germline V gene (reference sequence). The CDR3 sequence is 16 residues long. Trimming took 5 bases from V and 4 from J, leaving 21 bases between them. CDR3 residues: CSAGGRSSRGNQPQHF. The CDR3 DNA reads TGCAGTGCTGGGGGCCGAAGTAGTCGTGGGAATCAGCCCCAGCATTTT.

The chain employs TRBV6-4 and TRBJ1-3; TRBD1 matches 7 bases. This CDR3 spans 15 amino acids. J gave up 2 bases and V 6 bases, and 7 bases lay outside the gene matches. Germline V CDR1 and CDR2: MRHNA, SNTAGT. In nucleotides, the CDR3 is TGTGCCAGCAGCACCTGGAGGGGGCCTGGAAACACCATATATTTT. Translation gives CASSTWRGPGNTIYF.